The 30 T cell receptor beta chains below were found in one sample sequenced in a study of blood T cell repertoires in COVID-19. The method was immunoSEQ multiplex PCR; TCRdb's version includes in-frame clones alone and lacks a portion of them. The data contain some 77,000 clones, about 84% of them seen just once; the ten biggest clones take up approximately 1.7%. The sequenced sample consisted of peripheral blood. Receptors originate from a woman in her sixties with acute or convalescent COVID-19.

CDR3 sequence (DNA): TGTGCCAGCTCACCGGCGGCTAGCCTATCGGGGGAGACCCAGTACTTC. Translated, it gives CASSPAASLSGETQYF. J is TRBJ2-5 and V is TRBV18, with D possibly matching TRBD2 (5 bases). The CDR3 is 16 amino acids. Germline CDR1 and CDR2: KGHSH and LQKENI. Trimming took off 3 bases at V and 5 bases at J, with 19 bases between the two ends.

The CDR3 spells CATSRDRTRGAGGGSTDTQYF. The CDR3 coding sequence is TGTGCCACCAGCAGAGATCGTACTCGGGGAGCGGGAGGGGGGAGCACAGATACGCAGTATTTT. The V gene is TRBV15, the J gene TRBJ2-3; 10 nucleotides align to TRBD2. There are 21 residues in the CDR3. Germline loops: CDR1 LNHNV, CDR2 YYDKDF (reference sequence). Trimming cost V 0 bases and J 0 bases; bases outside gene matches: 15.

The chain couples TRBV30 to TRBJ2-5, with D perhaps TRBD2 (6 bases). Trimming left V 3 bases short and J 6 bases short, with 17 bases between. CDR1 and CDR2 from the germline V gene are GTSNPN and SVGIG (reference sequence). The CDR3 length is 14 residues. CDR3 in DNA: TGTGCCTGGAGCGGCGGGACCCCCGGACAGACCCAGTACTTC. As protein: CAWSGGTPGQTQYF.

The V and J genes are TRBV7-8 and TRBJ1-5; D is unclear. CDR3 size: 14 residues. V was shortened by 3 bases and J by 5 bases, with 11 bases between the two germline ends. Germline V lookup: CDR1 SGHVS, CDR2 FQNEAQ. The CDR3 nucleotides are TGTGCCAGCAGCTTCGGAGGCCCACATCAGCCCCAGCATTTT. Translating gives CASSFGGPHQPQHF.

This clone was picked up one time. The chain links TRBV7-2 to TRBJ2-5; the D is unclear. Germline V lookup: CDR1 SGHTA, CDR2 FQGNSA. V was pared by 5 bases and J by 4 bases, with 14 bases between. This CDR3 has 14 residues. CDR3 sequence: CASSIPHPGETQYF. The DNA of the CDR3 is TGTGCCAGCAGCATCCCTCACCCCGGAGAGACCCAGTACTTC.

The V and J genes are TRBV18 and TRBJ1-6; 9 positions match TRBD1. Germline values: CDR1 KGHSH, CDR2 LQKENI. This CDR3 is built from 22 residues. J gave up 0 bases and V 5 bases, and 20 bases lay outside the gene matches. The CDR3 sequence: CASSAQSGDRENWSSYNSPLHF. The CDR3 DNA reads as TGTGCCAGCTCAGCGCAGAGTGGGGACAGGGAGAACTGGAGCTCCTATAATTCACCCCTCCACTTT.

The V call is TRBV9, the J call TRBJ2-3; D gene uncertain. The CDR3 spans 14 residues. V lost 2 bases and J lost 2, with 9 bases in between. The V gene's germline CDR1 is SGDLS and CDR2 YYNGEE. The CDR3 sequence is CASSVSVLTDTQYF. CDR3 DNA sequence: TGTGCCAGCAGCGTGAGTGTACTCACAGATACGCAGTATTTT.

This clone was observed a handful of times. The chain uses TRBV9 and TRBJ2-7; 7 bases align to TRBD2. V was pared by 4 bases and J by 1 base, with 8 bases of the junction left unmatched. Germline CDR1 and CDR2: SGDLS and YYNGEE. The CDR3 sequence is 15 residues long. CDR3 bases: TGTGCCAGCAGCTCCCTAGAGCGGGGATCCTACGAGCAGTACTTC. As protein: CASSSLERGSYEQYF.

The CDR3 loop is CASSRQPGRDTGELFF. Here the CDR3 DNA reads TGCGCCAGCAGCCGACAGCCCGGCAGGGACACCGGGGAGCTGTTTTTT. V gene TRBV5-1 combines with J gene TRBJ2-2; a possible D gene is TRBD1 (5 bases). From germline, CDR1 is SGHRS and CDR2 YFSETQ. CDR3 length equals 16 residues. The V end was cut by 4 bases, the J end by 3 bases, with 16 bases between.

The chain uses TRBV11-2 and TRBJ1-2; D gene ambiguous. CDR1 is SGHAT, CDR2 FQNNGV, per germline. The CDR3 covers 14 residues. Trimming cost V 0 bases and J 12 bases, with 17 bases left between them. CDR3 sequence: CASSLEVRRGSDTF. CDR3 sequence (DNA): TGTGCCAGCAGCTTAGAAGTCAGGCGTGGGTCAGACACCTTC.

The chain is built from TRBV2 and TRBJ2-1; TRBD2 matches 11 bases. Germline assignment: CDR1 SNHLY and CDR2 FYNNEI. After removal of 7 bases from V and 9 bases from J, the junction contained 17 bases not matched to a gene. The CDR3 totals 17 residues. The CDR3 spells CASTRPIAGGRVFEQFF. DNA of the CDR3: TGTGCCAGCACTAGACCTATAGCGGGAGGGCGGGTGTTTGAGCAGTTCTTC.

V gene TRBV7-2 combines with J gene TRBJ1-2; no clear D. Germline V lookup: CDR1 SGHTA, CDR2 FQGNSA. V lost 4 bases to trimming and J lost 3 bases, with 9 bases between them. CDR3 length: 13 residues. The CDR3 region has the DNA TGTGCCAGCAGCTCCGCAGGCTACTATGGCTACACCTTC. Its protein is CASSSAGYYGYTF.

This rearrangement joins TRBV2 to TRBJ1-1; D gene uncertain. V shed 6 bases and J shed 1 base, with 12 bases lying between them. CDR3 length: 14 residues. The germline V gene has CDR1 SNHLY and CDR2 FYNNEI. CDR3 loop: CASRADTTNTEAFF. CDR3 in DNA: TGTGCCAGCAGGGCCGACACGACGAACACTGAAGCTTTCTTT.

The chain combines TRBV18 with TRBJ1-2; D uncertain. The CDR3 sequence is 13 residues long. Germline CDR1 and CDR2: KGHSH and LQKENI. V was trimmed by 2 bases and J by 3 bases, leaving 7 bases between them. The CDR3 protein is CASSPGRDYGYTF. CDR3 DNA: TGTGCCAGCTCACCAGGGCGAGACTATGGCTACACCTTC.

The chain links TRBV12-3 or TRBV12-4 to TRBJ1-3, with D unresolved. The CDR3 spans 13 residues. V was clipped by 7 bases and J by 0 bases, with 7 bases between them. In DNA, the CDR3 is TGTGCCAGCATCTTTAGCTCTGGAAACACCATATATTTT. Amino acid sequence: CASIFSSGNTIYF.

J is TRBJ1-3 and V is TRBV3-1 (or the pseudogene TRBV3-2); TRBD1 aligns across 7 bases. This CDR3 has 16 residues. V gave up 4 bases and J gave up 2 bases; unmatched junction bases: 8. CDR1 is LGHDT and CDR2 is YNNKEL in the germline V gene (reference sequence). The CDR3 DNA reads as TGTGCCAGCAGCCCCCTACAGGGGTTCACTGGAAACACCATATATTTT. Translated: CASSPLQGFTGNTIYF.

This chain connects TRBV3-1 (or the pseudogene TRBV3-2) to TRBJ1-5, with unresolved D. This CDR3 is built from 14 residues. The V and J ends lost 4 bases and 4 bases respectively, with 11 bases between them. Germline lookup yields CDR1 LGHDT and CDR2 YNNKEL (reference sequence). CDR3 nucleotide sequence: TGTGCCAGCAGCCTTCGACTTGGGAATCAGCCCCAGCATTTT. It yields the protein CASSLRLGNQPQHF.

This sequence joins TRBV18 and TRBJ1-3; no definite D call. The germline V and J ends were trimmed by 3 bases and 0 bases, with 3 bases remaining between them. The CDR3 consists of 13 residues. Germline V gene sequence: CDR1 KGHSH, CDR2 LQKENI. The CDR3 region has the DNA TGTGCCAGCTCACCCAACTCTGGAAACACCATATATTTT. Translated, it gives CASSPNSGNTIYF.

The rearrangement links TRBV5-1 to TRBJ1-1, with a tentative D call TRBD1 (5 bases). The ends were cut back, 0 bases at V and 7 bases at J, with 10 bases in the middle. CDR1 and CDR2 from the germline V gene are SGHRS and YFSETQ. This CDR3 comprises 13 residues. The CDR3 reads CASSLDRPYEAFF. Written as DNA, the CDR3 is TGCGCCAGCAGCTTGGACAGGCCTTATGAAGCTTTCTTT.

The chain uses TRBV5-1 and TRBJ2-1, with 9 bases lining up with TRBD2. V lost 4 bases to trimming and J lost 9 bases; unmatched junction nucleotides: 11. Germline lookup yields CDR1 SGHRS and CDR2 YFSETQ. This CDR3 has 15 amino acids. In DNA, the CDR3 is TGCGCCAGCAGCGCGGCGGCGCGGGGGGGGAGTGAGCAGTTCTTC. Translation gives CASSAAARGGSEQFF.

This clone was observed a handful of times. This chain uses TRBV24-1 with TRBJ2-3; 7 nucleotides line up with TRBD2. V dropped 4 bases and J dropped 2; count of bases not matched to a gene: 5. The CDR3 spans 15 residues. Germline CDR1 and CDR2: KGHDR and SFDVKD. CDR3 in amino acids: CATSEGGELTDTQYF. In nucleotides, the CDR3 is TGTGCCACCAGTGAGGGGGGGGAGCTCACAGATACGCAGTATTTT.

This chain joins TRBV10-1 and TRBJ1-5; D uncertain. Trimming stripped 4 bases from V and 4 bases from J, with 8 bases between. CDR3 length: 13 amino acids. Germline CDR1 reads WNHNN; CDR2 reads SYGVQD (reference sequence). The CDR3 spells CASSAVENQPQHF. The CDR3 DNA follows: TGCGCCAGCAGTGCTGTGGAGAATCAGCCCCAGCATTTT.

This chain links TRBV5-7 with TRBJ2-7; tentative D call: TRBD2 (6 bases). TRBV5-7 is known as an ORF, though its function is uncertain. The CDR3 is 16 amino acids. V lost 5 bases and J lost 0, with 18 bases in between. CDR3 amino acids: CASSIMVAGPSYEQYF. The CDR3 region has the DNA TGTGCCAGCAGTATTATGGTCGCGGGGCCCTCCTACGAGCAGTACTTC.

This clone was recorded a few times. V usage is TRBV28 and J usage is TRBJ2-3; D perhaps matches TRBD1 (5 bases). V was clipped by 5 bases and J by 2 bases, with 14 bases between them. The germline gives CDR1 MDHEN, CDR2 SYDVKM. CDR3 size: 15 residues. The CDR3 here is CASSPEQGLTDTQYF. The DNA for the CDR3 is TGTGCCAGCAGTCCAGAGCAGGGCCTCACAGATACGCAGTATTTT.

The chain couples TRBV11-2 to TRBJ2-2; 9 nucleotides agree with TRBD2. Germline loops: CDR1 SGHAT, CDR2 FQNNGV. The CDR3 is 18 residues long. With 5 bases clipped from V and 0 bases from J, the junction kept 10 bases outside the gene matches. Here the CDR3 reads CASSRPRGGGANTGELFF. DNA for the CDR3: TGTGCCAGCAGCCGCCCCCGGGGCGGGGGGGCGAACACCGGGGAGCTGTTTTTT.

The V call is TRBV2, the J call TRBJ1-1; 7 bases are a match to TRBD1. V was pared by 9 bases and J by 4 bases, with 5 bases of the junction left unmatched. Germline lookup yields CDR1 SNHLY and CDR2 FYNNEI. The CDR3 sequence is 12 residues long. CDR3 loop: CARGTDGTEAFF. The CDR3 nucleotides are TGTGCCAGAGGGACAGACGGCACTGAAGCTTTCTTT.

A few counts support this clone. This chain links TRBV2 with TRBJ2-5, with D possibly being TRBD2 (6 bases). The CDR3 runs to 13 residues. Between the trimmed V and J ends, which lost 4 bases and 7 bases, there was a span of 13 bases. Germline V lookup: CDR1 SNHLY, CDR2 FYNNEI. The CDR3 loop reads CASSGGTEGTQYF. CDR3 DNA sequence: TGTGCCAGCAGTGGGGGGACTGAGGGGACCCAGTACTTC.

This clone has only a few counts. V gene TRBV12-3 or TRBV12-4 combines with J gene TRBJ1-2; no firm D call. Trimming shortened V by 6 bases and J by 7 bases, and 12 bases separated the two germline ends. This CDR3 has 12 amino acids. CDR3: CASRHMLRGYTF. DNA of the CDR3: TGTGCCAGCAGACATATGTTACGTGGCTACACCTTC.

This clone appeared a single time. This chain connects TRBV6-5 to TRBJ1-5; D ambiguous. This CDR3 spans 13 amino acids. Trimming left V 2 bases short and J 7 bases short, with 9 bases between. CDR1 is MNHEY, CDR2 SVGAGI, per germline. CDR3 sequence: CASSYGEAQPQHF. The CDR3 DNA follows: TGTGCCAGCAGTTACGGGGAGGCGCAGCCCCAGCATTTT.

The CDR3 DNA is TGTGCCAGCAGCTTAACCCGGGCCAGGGTATCCTACAATGAGCAGTTCTTC. It specifies CASSLTRARVSYNEQFF. The chain couples TRBV7-2 to TRBJ2-1; maybe TRBD1 (5 bases). The V end was cut by 2 bases, the J end by 1 base, with 15 bases between. The CDR3 runs to 17 residues. Germline V CDR1 and CDR2: SGHTA, FQGNSA.